A selection of T cell receptor beta chains follows, all from one sample in a study of T cells after yellow fever vaccination. TCRdb redid the calling of the 5' RACE reads with MiXCR, one entry per CDR3 protein. The table lists more than 15,000 distinct CDR3 sequences, approximately 4.1% of them singletons, with more than 0.35% in the top ten. The sample consisted of PBMCs, either bulk or a sorted T-cell subset (CD4+, CD8+, memory, or dextramer-sorted; not recorded which), taken 15 days after the yellow fever booster vaccination. Source of these receptors: a young man who received the YFV17D yellow fever vaccine. Both conserved end residues are part of each CDR3. A D gene is named only where the DNA matches it firmly. Part of the rows lack a size; the others show once, few, many or a class for expanded clones.

D gene: TRBD1; J gene: TRBJ2-5; clone size: many; V gene: TRBV20-1; CDR3 DNA: TGCAGTGCTAGGAAGATCACAGGGACAGTTGACCAAGAGACCCAGTACTTC; CDR3 protein: CSARKITGTVDQETQYF
D gene: NA; J gene: TRBJ2-3; clone size: many; V gene: TRBV6-1; CDR3 DNA: TGTGCCAGCAGGGGGTGGTCTAGCACAGATACGCAGTATTTT; CDR3 protein: CASRGWSSTDTQYF
D gene: TRBD1; J gene: TRBJ2-1; clone size: many; V gene: TRBV4-3; CDR3 DNA: TGCGCCAGCAGCCAAGATGGGACAGGGTACAATGAGCAGTTCTTC; CDR3 protein: CASSQDGTGYNEQFF
D gene: NA; J gene: TRBJ2-1; clone size: many; V gene: TRBV20-1; CDR3 DNA: TGCAGTGCTCGCCGGGGATGGGACAATGAGCAGTTCTTC; CDR3 protein: CSARRGWDNEQFF
D gene: NA; J gene: TRBJ2-4; clone size: NA; V gene: TRBV10-1; CDR3 DNA: TGCGCCAGCAGTGCTAGGACAGACATAGGAAACATTCAGTACTTC; CDR3 protein: CASSARTDIGNIQYF
D gene: NA; J gene: TRBJ1-4; clone size: many; V gene: TRBV12-3/TRBV12-4; CDR3 DNA: TGTGCCAGCAAGGAGGGGCCCCGTGAAAAACTGTTTTTT; CDR3 protein: CASKEGPREKLFF
D gene: NA; J gene: TRBJ2-2; clone size: many; V gene: TRBV12-3/TRBV12-4; CDR3 DNA: TGTGCCAGCAGCCTGTGGCCCGGGGAGCTGTTTTTT; CDR3 protein: CASSLWPGELFF
D gene: NA; J gene: TRBJ2-2; clone size: many; V gene: TRBV12-3/TRBV12-4; CDR3 DNA: TGTGCCAGCAGTCCACACAGGGAACGTGTCACCGGGGAGCTGTTTTTT; CDR3 protein: CASSPHRERVTGELFF
D gene: NA; J gene: TRBJ2-3; clone size: many; V gene: TRBV20-1; CDR3 DNA: TGCAGTGCTAGAGATCAACAAGGGGGAATAGATACGCAGTATTTT; CDR3 protein: CSARDQQGGIDTQYF
D gene: TRBD2; J gene: TRBJ2-1; clone size: many; V gene: TRBV5-1; CDR3 DNA: TGCGCCAGCAGCTTGCTAGCGGCCGTAAATGAGCAGTTCTTC; CDR3 protein: CASSLLAAVNEQFF
D gene: NA; J gene: TRBJ2-7; clone size: many; V gene: TRBV7-2; CDR3 DNA: TGTGCCAGCAGCTTAGGATGGGCTAGCCTTGACTCCTACGAGCAGTACTTC; CDR3 protein: CASSLGWASLDSYEQYF
D gene: NA; J gene: TRBJ2-7; clone size: many; V gene: TRBV5-5; CDR3 DNA: TGTGCCAGCAGCCCCGGCGGGTCCGAGCAGTACTTC; CDR3 protein: CASSPGGSEQYF
D gene: TRBD2; J gene: TRBJ2-1; clone size: many; V gene: TRBV18; CDR3 DNA: TGTGCCAGCTCACCAGGGGCCGGGCGGGAGAAAAATGAGCAGTTCTTC; CDR3 protein: CASSPGAGREKNEQFF
D gene: NA; J gene: TRBJ1-5; clone size: many; V gene: TRBV19; CDR3 DNA: TGTGCCAGTAGAGCCGACAGGTCGAATAATCAGCCCCAGCATTTT; CDR3 protein: CASRADRSNNQPQHF